This TCR beta chain was identified during a study of OX40 agonist ivuxolimab in advanced cancers. Study information: Across the patients, intravenous ivuxolimab was delivered every 2 weeks at 0.01 to 10 mg/kg. Whole-study results and caveats: Clones of CD4+ and CD8+ blood T cells grew by week 6 at doses of 0.1 to 3.0 mg/kg.

The repertoire was sequenced with immunoSEQ multiplex PCR; TCRdb's copy has only in-frame clones and lacks some. Of under 70,000 clones listed, around 86% are singletons. Note on this clone: The antigen is unknown.

The sequences come from CD4+ or CD8+ T cells sorted from blood, collected in a trial of the OX40 agonist ivuxolimab. The sequence was collected from an adult with an advanced solid tumor such as melanoma, head and neck, liver or kidney cancer.

In DNA form, the CDR3 reads TGTGCCAGCAGACCGGACACCGGCACAGATACGCAGTATTTT. Translated, it gives CASRPDTGTDTQYF. The chain couples TRBV2 to TRBJ2-3, with a possible D match to TRBD1 (5 bases). This CDR3 contains 14 residues. V lost 6 bases to trimming and J lost 1 base, with 11 bases between them. The V gene's germline CDR1 is SNHLY and CDR2 FYNNEI.